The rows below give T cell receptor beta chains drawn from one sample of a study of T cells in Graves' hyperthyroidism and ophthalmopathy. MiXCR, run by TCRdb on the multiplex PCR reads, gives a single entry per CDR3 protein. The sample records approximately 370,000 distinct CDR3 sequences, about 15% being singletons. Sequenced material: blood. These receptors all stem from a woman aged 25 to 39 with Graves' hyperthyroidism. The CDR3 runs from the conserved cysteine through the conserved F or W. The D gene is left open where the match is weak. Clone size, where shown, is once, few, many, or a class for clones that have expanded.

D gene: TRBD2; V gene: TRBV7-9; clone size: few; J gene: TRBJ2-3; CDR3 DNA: TGTGCCAGCAGCTTAGCGGACGGGGGGAGGGATACGCAGTATTTT; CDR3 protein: CASSLADGGRDTQYF
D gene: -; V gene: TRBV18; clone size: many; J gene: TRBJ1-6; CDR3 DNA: TGTGCCAGCTCACCCGACGGAGGATCTTATTCACCCCTCCACTTT; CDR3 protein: CASSPDGGSYSPLHF
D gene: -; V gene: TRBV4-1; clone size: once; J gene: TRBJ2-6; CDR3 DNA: TGCGCCAGCAGCCAAGATGATCCGAGAACCTCTGGGGCCAACGTCCTGACTTTC; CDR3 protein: CASSQDDPRTSGANVLTF
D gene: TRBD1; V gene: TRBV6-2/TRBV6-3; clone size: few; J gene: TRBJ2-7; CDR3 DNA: TGTGCCAGCAACGAGGGGGCGCGATACGAGCAGTACTTC; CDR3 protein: CASNEGARYEQYF
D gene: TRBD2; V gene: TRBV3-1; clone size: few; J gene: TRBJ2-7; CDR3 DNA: TGTGCCAGCAGCCAAGGACCGGGACTAGCGGGAGTGGGGTCCTACGAGCAGTACTTC; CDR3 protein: CASSQGPGLAGVGSYEQYF
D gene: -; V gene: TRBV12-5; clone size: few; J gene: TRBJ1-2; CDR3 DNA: TGTGCTAGTGGCCCAAGCGGCAGCCTCGGCTATGGCTACACCTTC; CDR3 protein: CASGPSGSLGYGYTF
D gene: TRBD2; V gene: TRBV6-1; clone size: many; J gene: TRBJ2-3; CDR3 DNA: TGTGCCAGCAGTGAAGTAGGGACTAGCGGATCACGCACAGATACGCAGTATTTT; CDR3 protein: CASSEVGTSGSRTDTQYF
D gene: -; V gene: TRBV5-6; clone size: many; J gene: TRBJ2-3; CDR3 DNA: TGTGCCAGCAGCTTGGAGGGTTCAGGGCGGACACAAAATACGCAGTATTTT; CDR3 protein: CASSLEGSGRTQNTQYF
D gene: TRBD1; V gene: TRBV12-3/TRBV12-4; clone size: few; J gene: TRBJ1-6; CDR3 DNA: TGTGCCAGCAGTTTAATCCAGGGGGCGCTTAATTCACCCCTCCACTTT; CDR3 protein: CASSLIQGALNSPLHF
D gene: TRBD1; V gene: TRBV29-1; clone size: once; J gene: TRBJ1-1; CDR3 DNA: TGCAGCGGCGAAGGGACAGATGCTGAAGCTTTCTTT; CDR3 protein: CSGEGTDAEAFF
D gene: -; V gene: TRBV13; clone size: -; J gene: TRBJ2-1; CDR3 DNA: TGTGCCAGCAGCTTCTACTACAATGAGCAGTTCTTC; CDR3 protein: CASSFYYNEQFF
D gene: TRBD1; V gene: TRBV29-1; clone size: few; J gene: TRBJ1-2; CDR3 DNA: TGCAGCGCCGAGGCGGGACAGGGGTACTATGGCTACACCTTC; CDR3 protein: CSAEAGQGYYGYTF
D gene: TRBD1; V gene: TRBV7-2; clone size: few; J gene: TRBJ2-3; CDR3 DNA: TGTGCCAGCAGCCCCCCCGGGACAGGGAATACGCAGTATTTT; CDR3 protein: CASSPPGTGNTQYF
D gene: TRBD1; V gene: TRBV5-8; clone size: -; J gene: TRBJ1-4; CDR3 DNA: TGTGCCAGCAGCTTGGTTGGGACAGGGGTGGGTGAAAAACTGTTTTTT; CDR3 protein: CASSLVGTGVGEKLFF
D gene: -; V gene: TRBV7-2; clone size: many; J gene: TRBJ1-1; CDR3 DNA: TGTGCCAGCAGCCTCAAGGGAATAGCGAACACTGAAGCTTTCTTT; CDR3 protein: CASSLKGIANTEAFF
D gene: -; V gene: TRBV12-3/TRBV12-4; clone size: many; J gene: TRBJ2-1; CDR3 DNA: TGTGCCAGCAGTCCTTACTACCGGGACGGGAATGAGCAGTTCTTC; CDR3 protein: CASSPYYRDGNEQFF
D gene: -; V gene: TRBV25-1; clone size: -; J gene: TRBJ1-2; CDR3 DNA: TGTGCCAGCAGTGGACACATAGCGGGCTACACCTTC; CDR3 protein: CASSGHIAGYTF
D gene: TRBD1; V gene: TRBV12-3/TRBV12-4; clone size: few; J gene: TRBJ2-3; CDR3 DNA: TGTGCCAGCAGTTTAGCGGGTCGGACAGGGGGCCAAGATACGCAGTATTTT; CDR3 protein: CASSLAGRTGGQDTQYF
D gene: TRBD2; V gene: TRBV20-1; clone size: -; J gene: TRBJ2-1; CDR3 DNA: TGCAGTGCTAGAGATCTAGCGGGAGGGGTTAATGAGCAGTTCTTC; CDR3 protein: CSARDLAGGVNEQFF
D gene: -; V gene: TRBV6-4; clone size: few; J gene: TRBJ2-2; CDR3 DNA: TGTGCCAGCAGTGACTCAGTAGAGGTTGGGGAGCTGTTTTTT; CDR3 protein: CASSDSVEVGELFF
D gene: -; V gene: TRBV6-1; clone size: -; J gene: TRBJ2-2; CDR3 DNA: TGTGCCAGCAGTACCGGGACGGAGAACACCGGGGAGCTGTTTTTT; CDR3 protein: CASSTGTENTGELFF
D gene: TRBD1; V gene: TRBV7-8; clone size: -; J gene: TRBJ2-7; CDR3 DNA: TGTGTCAGCAGCACGCGACAGGGGGTCGACGAGCAGTACTTC; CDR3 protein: CVSSTRQGVDEQYF
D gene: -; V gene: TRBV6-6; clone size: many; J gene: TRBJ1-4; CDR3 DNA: TGTGCCAGCAGTTACTCCGACGGTGGAAAACTGTTTTTT; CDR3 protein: CASSYSDGGKLFF
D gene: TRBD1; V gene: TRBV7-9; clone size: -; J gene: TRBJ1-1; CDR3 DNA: TGTGCCAGCAGCCAAGTGGAGGGGGCTTCCCCTTTCTTT; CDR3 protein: CASSQVEGASPFF
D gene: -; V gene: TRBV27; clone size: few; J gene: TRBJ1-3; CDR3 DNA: TGTGCCAGCAGTGCCCTGGACGGCCGCTCTGGAAACACCATATATTTT; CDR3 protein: CASSALDGRSGNTIYF
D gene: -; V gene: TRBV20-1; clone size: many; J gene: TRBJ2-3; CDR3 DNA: TGCAGTGCTAGAGATCAAAACACAGATACGCAGTATTTT; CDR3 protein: CSARDQNTDTQYF
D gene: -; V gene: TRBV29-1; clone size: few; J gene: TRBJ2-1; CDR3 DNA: TGCAGCGTTGCAGTTTTTGAGCAGTTCTTC; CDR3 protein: CSVAVFEQFF
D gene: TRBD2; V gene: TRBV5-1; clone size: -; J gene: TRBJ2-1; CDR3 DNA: TGCGTCAGCAGCTTGGGAGGGAAAAACAATGAGCAGTTCTTC; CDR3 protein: CVSSLGGKNNEQFF
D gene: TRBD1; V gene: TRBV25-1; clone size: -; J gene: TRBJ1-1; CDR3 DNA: TGTGCCAGCAGTGACTCGACAGGGATGACTGAAGCTTTCTTT; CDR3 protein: CASSDSTGMTEAFF
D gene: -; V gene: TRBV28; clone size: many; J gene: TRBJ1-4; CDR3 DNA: TGTGCCTCGAGGGTGGCTAATGAAAAACTGTTTTTT; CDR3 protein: CASRVANEKLFF
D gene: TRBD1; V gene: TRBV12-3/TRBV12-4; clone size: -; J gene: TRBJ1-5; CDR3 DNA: TGTGCCGGCAGGGGGCCGACTAACAATCAGCCCCAGCATTTT; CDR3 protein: CAGRGPTNNQPQHF
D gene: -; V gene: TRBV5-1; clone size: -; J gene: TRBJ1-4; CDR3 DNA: TGCGCCAGCAGCTTGGACCCAGGGGCAACTAATGAAAAACTGTTTTTT; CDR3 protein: CASSLDPGATNEKLFF
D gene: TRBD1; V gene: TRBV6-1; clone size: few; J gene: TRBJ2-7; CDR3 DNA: TGTGCCAGCAGTCCGGACAGGCAAAGCTCCTACGAGCAGTACTTC; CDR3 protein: CASSPDRQSSYEQYF
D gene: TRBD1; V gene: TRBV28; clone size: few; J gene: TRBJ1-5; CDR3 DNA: TGTGCCACCCAGATAGGACAGGGGGCGGTGAGCAATCAGCCCCAGCATTTT; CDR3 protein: CATQIGQGAVSNQPQHF
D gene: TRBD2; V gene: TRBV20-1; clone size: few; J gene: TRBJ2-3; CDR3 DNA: TGCAGTGCTATACGGACTAGCGGGAGGACAGATACGCAGTATTTT; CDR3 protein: CSAIRTSGRTDTQYF
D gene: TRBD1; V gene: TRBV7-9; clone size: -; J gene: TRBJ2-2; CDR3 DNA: TGTGCCAGCAGCTTGGGACAGGGGGTGAACACCGGGGAGCTGTTTTTT; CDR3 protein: CASSLGQGVNTGELFF
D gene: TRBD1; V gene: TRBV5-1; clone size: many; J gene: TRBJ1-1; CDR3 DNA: TGCGCCAGCACCCAGACAGGGCGGGACACTGAAGCTTTCTTT; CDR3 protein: CASTQTGRDTEAFF
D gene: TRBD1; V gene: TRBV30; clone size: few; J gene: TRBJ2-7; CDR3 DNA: TGTGCCTCGGCCCGACAGGGGGGCTACGAGCAGTACTTC; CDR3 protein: CASARQGGYEQYF
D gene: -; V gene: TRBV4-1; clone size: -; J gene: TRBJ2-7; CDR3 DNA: TGCGCCAGCAGCCAAGGCTTCACTGCAAGCGGAGAGAGCTACGAGCAGTACTTC; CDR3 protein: CASSQGFTASGESYEQYF
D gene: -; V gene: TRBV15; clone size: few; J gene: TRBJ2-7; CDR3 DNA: TGTGCCACCACCCCGACCCCCGAGACAGCCTACGAGCAGTACTTC; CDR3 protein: CATTPTPETAYEQYF
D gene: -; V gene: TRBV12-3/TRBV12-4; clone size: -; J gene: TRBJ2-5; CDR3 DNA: TGTGCCAGCAGGGGGGGGGCAGGGGGTAGCGAGACCCAGTACTTC; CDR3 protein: CASRGGAGGSETQYF
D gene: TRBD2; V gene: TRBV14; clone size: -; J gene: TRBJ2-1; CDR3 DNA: TGTGCCAGCAGCCACGTGGGACTAGCGGTCCGGAATGAGCAGTTCTTC; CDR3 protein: CASSHVGLAVRNEQFF
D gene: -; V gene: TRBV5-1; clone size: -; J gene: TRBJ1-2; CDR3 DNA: TGCGCCAGCAGCCCCGAGACAGGAGTCGGCTACACCTTC; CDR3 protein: CASSPETGVGYTF
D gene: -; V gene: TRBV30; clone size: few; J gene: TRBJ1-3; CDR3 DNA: TGTGCCTGGAAGGTCTTTCTCTCTGGAAACACCATATATTTT; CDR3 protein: CAWKVFLSGNTIYF
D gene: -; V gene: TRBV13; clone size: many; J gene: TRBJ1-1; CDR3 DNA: TGTGCCAGCAGCCCCGACGGGGGCAGGAGGAACACTGAAGCTTTCTTT; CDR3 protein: CASSPDGGRRNTEAFF
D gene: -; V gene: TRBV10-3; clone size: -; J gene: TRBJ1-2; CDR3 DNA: TGTGCCATCAGTACTCAGGGGAGCGTCGGCTACACCTTC; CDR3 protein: CAISTQGSVGYTF
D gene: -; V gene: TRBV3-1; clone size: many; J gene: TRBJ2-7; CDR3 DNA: TGTGCCAGCAGCCCCCCCGGTAGCGGCAGAGCCTACGAGCAGTACTTC; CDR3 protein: CASSPPGSGRAYEQYF
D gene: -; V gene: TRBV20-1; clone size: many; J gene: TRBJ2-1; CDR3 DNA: TGCAGTGCTCCGGGACCTAACAATGAGCAGTTCTTC; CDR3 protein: CSAPGPNNEQFF
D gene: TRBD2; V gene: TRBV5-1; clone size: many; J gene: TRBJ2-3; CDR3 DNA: TGCGCCAGCAGCCTCCAAGGACTAGCGGAGGGGGATACGCAGTATTTT; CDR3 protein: CASSLQGLAEGDTQYF
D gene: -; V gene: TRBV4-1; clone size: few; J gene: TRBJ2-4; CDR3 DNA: TGCGCCAGCAGCCAAGAGACTAGTCCCATAGCCAAAAACATTCAGTACTTC; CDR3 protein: CASSQETSPIAKNIQYF
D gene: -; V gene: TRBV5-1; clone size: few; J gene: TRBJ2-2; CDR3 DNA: TGCGCCAGCAGCTTGACGTCTGGACTGTTTTTT; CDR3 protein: CASSLTSGLFF
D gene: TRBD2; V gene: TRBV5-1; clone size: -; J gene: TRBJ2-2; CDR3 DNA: TGCGCCAGCAGCCCCGGGAGGGCCCAAGCCGGGGAGCTGTTTTTT; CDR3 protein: CASSPGRAQAGELFF
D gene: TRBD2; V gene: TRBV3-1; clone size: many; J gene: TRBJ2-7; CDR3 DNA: TGTGCCAGCAGCCGACAACTAGCGGCCTCCTACGAGCAGTACTTC; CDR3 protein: CASSRQLAASYEQYF
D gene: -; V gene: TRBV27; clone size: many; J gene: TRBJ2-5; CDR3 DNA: TGTGCCAGCAGTTCGGGTGTGGGGGGCGCGGAGACCCAGTACTTC; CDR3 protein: CASSSGVGGAETQYF
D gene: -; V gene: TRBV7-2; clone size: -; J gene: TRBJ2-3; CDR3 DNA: TGTGCCAGCAGCCCGCTGCTTGACACAGATACGCAGTATTTT; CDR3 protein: CASSPLLDTDTQYF
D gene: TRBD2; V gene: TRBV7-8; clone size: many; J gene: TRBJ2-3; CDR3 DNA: TGTGCCAGCAGCAGCGGCTGGACTAGCGGGGGTGCTGACACAGATACGCAGTATTTT; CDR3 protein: CASSSGWTSGGADTDTQYF
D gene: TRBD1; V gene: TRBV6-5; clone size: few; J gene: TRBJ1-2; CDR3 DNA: TGTGCCAGCAGTTACTCAGGGGGCGATGGCTACACCTTC; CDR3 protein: CASSYSGGDGYTF
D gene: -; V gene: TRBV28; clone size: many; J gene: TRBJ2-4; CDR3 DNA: TGTGCCAGCAGTTTCGGGTTGAGCATTCAGTACTTC; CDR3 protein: CASSFGLSIQYF
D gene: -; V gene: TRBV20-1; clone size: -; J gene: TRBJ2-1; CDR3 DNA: TGCAGTGCTGGGGGGGGCAGTCAAGGGGATGAGCAGTTCTTC; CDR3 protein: CSAGGGSQGDEQFF
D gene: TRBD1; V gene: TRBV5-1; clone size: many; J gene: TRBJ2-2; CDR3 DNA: TGCGCCAGCAGCTTCCGGGACAGGGTAGGGACCGGGGAGCTGTTTTTT; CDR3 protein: CASSFRDRVGTGELFF